The 4 T cell receptor beta chains in this list originate from one sample, sequenced in a study of blood T cell repertoires in COVID-19. Using immunoSEQ multiplex PCR, the repertoire was profiled, and TCRdb retains in-frame clones only, with some absent. The data show over 150,000 clones, roughly 83% seen once. Source material: peripheral blood. Receptors originate from a woman aged 55-69 years with acute or convalescent COVID-19.

This chain links TRBV5-6 with TRBJ2-1, with 9 bases that match TRBD2. V lost 2 bases to trimming and J lost 2 bases; unmatched junction nucleotides: 2. The CDR3 is 15 amino acids. Germline V gene lookup returns CDR1 SGHDT and CDR2 YYEEEE. CDR3 residues: CASSFGTSPYNEQFF. CDR3 nucleotide sequence: TGTGCCAGCAGCTTTGGGACTAGCCCCTACAATGAGCAGTTCTTC.

The V call is TRBV10-2, the J call TRBJ1-5; D perhaps matches TRBD1 (5 bases). V lost 3 bases and J 6 bases, leaving 12 bases between the germline ends. Germline values: CDR1 WSHSY, CDR2 SAAADI. The CDR3 totals 14 residues. CDR3 bases: TGCGCCAGCAGTGAATCGGGGGAGGGTCAGCCCCAGCATTTT. Its translation is CASSESGEGQPQHF.

The rearrangement links TRBV6-1 to TRBJ1-2; TRBD1 agrees at 11 bases. The germline V gene has CDR1 MNHNS and CDR2 SASEGT. This CDR3 is built from 17 residues. After removal of 4 bases from V and 5 bases from J, the junction contained 12 bases not matched to a gene. The CDR3 sequence is CASSARNRDRGRYGYTF. The DNA for the CDR3 is TGTGCCAGCAGTGCGCGAAACCGGGACAGGGGGAGATATGGCTACACCTTC.

The CDR3 DNA reads TGTGCCTGGGGTACACAGGGGCTGATAAACACTGAAGCTTTCTTT. Amino acid sequence: CAWGTQGLINTEAFF. This chain links TRBV30 with TRBJ1-1, with 7 positions matching TRBD1. Germline CDR1 GTSNPN, CDR2 SVGIG (reference sequence). The trim removed 5 bases at V and 2 bases at J, leaving 11 bases unmatched. The CDR3 contains 15 residues.